Presented here are 29 T cell receptor beta chains from one specimen sequenced in a study of CD8 T cells in ankylosing spondylitis (dated by TCRdb to about 2017). On the study overall, not on this receptor specifically: Blood from ankylosing spondylitis patients appeared to be characterized by a TCR beta motif made up of under 10 highly homologous amino acid variants.

These receptors have no known antigen. Preparation of the library involved 5' RACE. Sequencing was carried out with an Illumina HiSeq 2500. The public reads were run again by TCRdb, first through fastp at Q25 and then through MiXCR, and only productive beta chains were kept. Each entry merges the rows of one CDR3 protein and shows their most common DNA and genes. The sample records fewer than 750,000 distinct CDR3 sequences, roughly 19% of which are singletons. The top ten hold roughly a fifth of the sample. The sequencing sample was made of blood, either unsorted or a sorted T cell fraction (not recorded which). The origin of the receptors is a male donor with ankylosing spondylitis.

This clonotype was recorded a few times. The chain uses TRBV12-3 or TRBV12-4 and TRBJ2-5; 11 bases line up with TRBD2. Unmatched junction bases numbered 9, after V lost 2 bases and J lost 1 base. The CDR3 contains 18 residues. The CDR3: CASSLMGLAGGLQETQYF. The CDR3 nucleotides are TGTGCCAGCAGTTTAATGGGGCTAGCGGGGGGCCTCCAAGAGACCCAGTACTTC.

This rearrangement joins TRBV14 to TRBJ1-4; the D is unclear. Germline V gives CDR1 SGHDN, CDR2 FVKESK. This CDR3 spans 15 amino acids. V gave up 4 bases and J gave up 2 bases, with 11 bases separating them. CDR3 nucleotide sequence: TGTGCCAGCAGCCGGTTCTTGGGGACTAATGAAAAACTGTTTTTT. Protein product: CASSRFLGTNEKLFF.

This clonotype turned up a few times. This chain uses TRBV12-3 or TRBV12-4 with TRBJ1-5, with D possibly TRBD1 on 6 matching bases. Trimming pared 6 bases from V and 2 bases from J, leaving 14 bases between. The CDR3 is made up of 15 amino acids. CDR3 amino acids: CASSLTGMGNQPQHF. As DNA, the CDR3 is TGTGCCAGCAGCCTTACAGGGATGGGCAATCAGCCCCAGCATTTT.

The rearrangement joins TRBV2 to TRBJ1-5; D is uncertain. The CDR3 consists of 14 residues. Trimming stripped 2 bases from V and 11 bases from J, with 16 bases between. Germline V gene sequence: CDR1 SNHLY, CDR2 FYNNEI. The CDR3 DNA reads TGTGCCAGCAGTGAAACCGTTCTCACTGTGGCCCAGCATTTT. Encoded protein: CASSETVLTVAQHF. The full variable domain, rest sourced from reference TRBV2 and TRBJ1-5, is EPEVTQTPSHQVTQMGQEVILRCVPISNHLYFYWYRQILGQKVEFLVSFYNNEISEKSEIFDDQFSVERPDGSNFTLKIRSTKLEDSAMYFCASSETVLTVAQHFGDGTRLSIL.

This clonotype turned up a few times. This chain joins TRBV5-1 and TRBJ2-5, with TRBD2 matching over 7 bases. Germline CDR1 is SGHRS and CDR2 is YFSETQ. CDR3 length: 14 residues. V trimming: 7 bases; J trimming: 5 bases; junction bases outside the gene matches: 11. CDR3 nucleotide sequence: TGCGCCAGCGGACCAGGGAGGGCGTGGGAGACCCAGTACTTC. Its translation: CASGPGRAWETQYF.

The sample holds many counts of this clonotype. CDR3 nucleotide sequence: TGCAGCGCCCGGACAGGCACAGATACGCAGTATTTT. Protein product: CSARTGTDTQYF. The rearrangement links TRBV20-1 to TRBJ2-3; D may be TRBD1 (6 bases). Germline V gives CDR1 DFQATT, CDR2 SNEGSKA (reference sequence). The CDR3 sequence is 12 residues long.

V usage is TRBV11-2 and J usage is TRBJ1-1; 11 bases agree with TRBD1. V was clipped by 6 bases and J by 9 bases; unmatched bases: 6. Per the germline V gene, CDR1 is SGHAT and CDR2 is FQNNGV. This CDR3 spans 13 amino acids. In nucleotides, the CDR3 is TGTGCCAGCAGTTCGGACAGGGGGCTACAAGCTTTCTTT. Translated, it gives CASSSDRGLQAFF.

This sequence joins TRBV5-6 and TRBJ1-1; a weak D match, TRBD1 (5 bases). Germline V gene sequence: CDR1 SGHDT, CDR2 YYEEEE. The CDR3 contains 14 residues. Between the trimmed V and J ends, which lost 4 bases and 4 bases, there was a span of 14 bases. The CDR3 region has the DNA TGTGCCAGCAGCCTCATTGGGGGGGGCACTGAAGCTTTCTTT. Protein: CASSLIGGGTEAFF.

The chain joins TRBV12-3 or TRBV12-4 to TRBJ1-5, with 7 bases identical to TRBD1. This CDR3 spans 14 amino acids. V shed 5 bases, J shed 1 base, and the junction held 2 bases outside the gene matches. CDR3 in DNA: TGTGCCAGCAGTGGGGGACAGAGCAATCAGCCCCAGCATTTT. It codes for CASSGGQSNQPQHF.

The rearrangement joins TRBV25-1 to TRBJ2-1; perhaps TRBD2 as D (7 bases). The CDR3 is 16 amino acids. Germline V gene data show CDR1 as MGHDK and CDR2 as SYGVNS. V was trimmed by 5 bases and J by 4 bases, leaving 18 bases between them. CDR3 sequence: CASSRGGGGGYNEQFF. As DNA, the CDR3 is TGTGCCAGCAGTCGTGGGGGGGGAGGGGGTTACAATGAGCAGTTCTTC.

This clonotype was recorded a few times. This chain connects TRBV2 to TRBJ1-1; D might be TRBD1 (5 bases). CDR1 and CDR2 (germline): SNHLY, FYNNEI. This CDR3 contains 13 residues. V lost 6 bases and J 0 bases, leaving 8 bases between the germline ends. The CDR3 here is CASRVGLNTEAFF. The CDR3 DNA follows: TGTGCCAGCAGGGTGGGGCTGAACACTGAAGCTTTCTTT.

This clonotype came up once. The chain has TRBV4-1 and TRBJ2-1; TRBD2 aligns across 9 bases. Germline CDR1 reads MGHRA; CDR2 reads YSYEKL. V lost 1 base and J lost 7; bases outside the gene matches: 5. CDR3 length: 15 residues. CDR3 sequence (DNA): TGCGCCAGCAGCCAAGTTTTTAGCGGGAGTAATGAGCAGTTCTTC. Protein: CASSQVFSGSNEQFF.

In this sample, this clonotype turned up a few times. The chain uses TRBV12-3 or TRBV12-4 and TRBJ2-7, with 9 bases matching TRBD1. The trim removed 5 bases at V and 0 bases at J, leaving 8 bases unmatched. The CDR3 has 16 amino acids. The CDR3 is CASSPTRDRASYEQYF. In DNA form, the CDR3 reads TGTGCCAGCAGTCCAACCCGGGACAGGGCCTCCTACGAGCAGTACTTC.

The V and J genes are TRBV7-9 and TRBJ1-2, with D tentatively TRBD1 (5 bases). Germline V gene lookup returns CDR1 SEHNR and CDR2 FQNEAQ (reference sequence). Trimming pared 2 bases from V and 4 bases from J, leaving 11 bases between. The CDR3 sequence is 14 residues long. The CDR3 bases are TGTGCCAGCAGCTTACCAGGGATTGGCTATGGCTACACCTTC. The encoded protein is CASSLPGIGYGYTF. The full variable domain, with the rest looked up from reference TRBV7-9 and TRBJ1-2, is DTGVSQNPRHKITKRGQNVTFRCDPISEHNRLYWYRQTLGQGPEFLTYFQNEAQLEKSRLLSDRFSAERPKGSFSTLEIQRTEQGDSAMYLCASSLPGIGYGYTFGSGTRLTVV.

The V and J genes are TRBV7-2 and TRBJ2-2; 9 bases line up with TRBD2. V trimming: 5 bases; J trimming: 5 bases; junction bases outside the gene matches: 6. CDR1 is SGHTA, CDR2 FQGNSA, per germline. This CDR3 region has 15 residues. CDR3 protein: CASSPLAGLTGELFF. CDR3 nucleotides: TGTGCCAGCAGCCCTCTAGCGGGATTAACCGGGGAGCTGTTTTTT.

This clonotype was found many times. V is TRBV5-1 and J is TRBJ1-6; 7 nucleotides align to TRBD1. Germline CDR1 and CDR2: SGHRS and YFSETQ. The J segment lost 5 bases and the V segment lost 2 bases, leaving 7 bases of the junction unmatched. There are 16 residues in the CDR3. In nucleotides, the CDR3 is TGCGCCAGCAGCTTTCAACAGGGGAGGAATAATTCACCCCTCCACTTT. This gives the protein CASSFQQGRNNSPLHF.

The chain joins TRBV10-3 to TRBJ2-7, with D unclear. The CDR3 runs 14 residues. The ends were cut back, 3 bases at V and 4 bases at J, with 13 bases in the middle. Per the germline V gene, CDR1 is ENHRY and CDR2 is SYGVKD. This chain's CDR3 is CAISDVPDGYEQYF. The CDR3 DNA reads as TGTGCCATCAGTGATGTCCCGGACGGGTACGAGCAGTACTTC.

This clonotype appeared many times. The gene calls are TRBV7-9 and TRBJ1-6; no clear D gene. Trimming stripped 5 bases from V and 7 bases from J, with 15 bases between. CDR1 is SEHNR and CDR2 is FQNEAQ in the germline V gene (reference sequence). The CDR3 extends over 15 amino acids. The CDR3 nucleotides are TGTGCCAGCAGCACGCACAGACAAGCGAATTCACCCCTCCACTTT. It specifies CASSTHRQANSPLHF.

V is TRBV20-1 and J is TRBJ1-6, with 8 nucleotides matching TRBD1. The V and J ends lost 5 bases and 7 bases, in that order; junction bases with no gene match: 10. This CDR3 region has 15 residues. Germline CDR1 reads DFQATT; CDR2 reads SNEGSKA (reference sequence). The CDR3 sequence is CSAAVPGTGNSPLHF. CDR3 nucleotide sequence: TGCAGTGCTGCAGTCCCCGGGACAGGAAATTCACCCCTCCACTTT.

This chain uses TRBV24-1 with TRBJ2-2, with D perhaps matching TRBD1 or TRBD2 (6 bases each). Germline-derived CDR1 and CDR2 are KGHDR and SFDVKD. This CDR3 region has 13 residues. V was cut by 8 bases and J by 7 bases, with 13 bases left in between. CDR3 sequence (DNA): TGTGCCACCATACACAGGGAGGACGGGGAGCTGTTTTTT. This gives the protein CATIHREDGELFF.

Only one count was recorded for this clonotype. This chain connects TRBV7-3 to TRBJ2-2; perhaps TRBD2 as D (5 bases). Per germline, CDR1 SGHTA and CDR2 FQGTGA. The CDR3 is 15 amino acids. The germline V and J ends were trimmed by 5 bases and 5 bases, with 15 bases remaining between them. This CDR3 is CASSPHLSGTGELFF. The CDR3, as DNA: TGTGCCAGCAGCCCCCATCTAAGCGGTACCGGGGAGCTGTTTTTT.

A few counts support this clonotype. The chain employs TRBV6-1 and TRBJ1-1; tentative D call: TRBD1 (5 bases). Germline CDR1 reads MNHNS; CDR2 reads SASEGT. The CDR3 is 14 residues long. Trimming removed 6 bases at V and 4 bases at J, with 15 bases between. DNA of the CDR3: TGTGCCAGCAGCCCCTTTTGGCAGGGCACTGAAGCTTTCTTT. It codes for CASSPFWQGTEAFF.

The genes are TRBV5-5 and TRBJ2-3; no firm D call. Looked up from germline, CDR1 is SGHKS and CDR2 is YYEKEE (reference sequence). V was pared by 4 bases and J by 1 base, with 10 bases between. The CDR3 spans 14 residues. CDR3 region: CASSADSGTDTQYF. The CDR3 region has the DNA TGTGCCAGCAGCGCAGACTCGGGCACAGATACGCAGTATTTT.

This clonotype has just a few counts. V gene TRBV11-2 combines with J gene TRBJ2-1, with TRBD2 matching over 8 bases. The trim removed 1 base at V and 4 bases at J, leaving 15 bases unmatched. CDR1 is SGHAT and CDR2 is FQNNGV in the germline V gene. CDR3 length equals 19 residues. DNA for the CDR3: TGTGCCAGCAGCTTAGTGGTTTCGGGTGCGGGAGGACTATACAATGAGCAGTTCTTC. This encodes CASSLVVSGAGGLYNEQFF.

The sample holds a few counts of this clonotype. V gene TRBV6-1 combines with J gene TRBJ1-6; a weak D match, TRBD1 (5 bases). Germline V gene sequence: CDR1 MNHNS, CDR2 SASEGT. V was pared by 3 bases and J by 10 bases, with 13 bases between. The CDR3 totals 14 residues. The CDR3 DNA reads TGTGCCAGCAGTGAGGGGCAGAGCCCGTCACCCCTCCACTTT. Protein: CASSEGQSPSPLHF.

The sample holds a few counts of this clonotype. The chain joins TRBV27 to TRBJ1-4, with D possibly TRBD1 on 5 matching bases. CDR1 is MNHEY and CDR2 is SMNVEV in the germline V gene (reference sequence). This CDR3 region has 16 residues. Trimming cost V 0 bases and J 4 bases, with 12 bases left between them. The CDR3 DNA reads TGTGCCAGCAGTTTATCCCCCGGGGCCATTAATGAAAAACTGTTTTTT. It yields the protein CASSLSPGAINEKLFF.

This clonotype showed up just a few times. In DNA form, the CDR3 reads TGTGCCAGCAGTGAAACCGGGACAGGGTCCTACGAGCAGTACTTC. It yields the protein CASSETGTGSYEQYF. The chain joins TRBV6-1 to TRBJ2-7; TRBD1 aligns across 9 bases. Germline V gives CDR1 MNHNS, CDR2 SASEGT. V lost 2 bases and J lost 1; bases outside the gene matches: 3. The length of the CDR3 is 15 residues.

The sample holds many counts of this clonotype. Here the CDR3 DNA reads TGCAGCTCCCGTGGAGGGCATGAGCAGTTCTTC. This encodes CSSRGGHEQFF. The chain joins TRBV29-1 to TRBJ2-1, with D tentatively TRBD2 (6 bases). V was trimmed by 8 bases and J by 8 bases, leaving 13 bases between them. The V gene's germline CDR1 is SQVTM and CDR2 ANQGSEA. The CDR3 consists of 11 residues.

The chain recombines TRBV20-1 with TRBJ1-4; 10 bases map to TRBD1. The CDR3 runs 14 residues. Germline loops: CDR1 DFQATT, CDR2 SNEGSKA (reference sequence). Losses at the gene ends were 6 bases for V and 7 bases for J; bases not matched to a gene: 8. This CDR3 is CSALTGTGVEKLFF. The CDR3 DNA reads TGCAGTGCCTTAACCGGGACAGGGGTTGAAAAACTGTTTTTT.